The 21 T cell receptor beta chains presented below share a single source sample, sequenced in a study of blood T cells in healthy people across ages. Through a sample-barcoded 5' primer and a J-beta primer mix, a second PCR was run for 7 to 11 cycles. One entry per CDR3 protein, called by TCRdb with MiXCR from the 5' RACE reads. This sample has 550,000 to 750,000 distinct CDR3 sequences, with over 20% found just once. The sequenced sample was blood. The receptor source for this set is a man aged 70 or older in good health.

This clonotype has a single count. The chain uses TRBV2 and TRBJ1-2; D is unresolved. This CDR3 region has 13 residues. CDR1 and CDR2 (germline): SNHLY, FYNNEI. The V and J ends lost 1 base and 4 bases respectively, with 7 bases between them. The CDR3 protein is CASSEEGLYGYTF. The CDR3, as DNA: TGTGCCAGCAGTGAAGAGGGCCTCTATGGCTACACCTTC.

The J gene is TRBJ2-7, the V gene TRBV7-9; 10 nucleotides line up with TRBD2. The CDR3 sequence is 16 residues long. CDR1 is SEHNR, CDR2 FQNEAQ, per germline (reference sequence). The junction had 7 bases not matched to a gene; V was cut back by 5 bases and J by 0 bases. CDR3 sequence: CASSPSLAGASYEQYF. CDR3 bases: TGTGCCAGCAGCCCTTCGCTAGCGGGAGCCTCCTACGAGCAGTACTTC.

In DNA, the CDR3 is TGTGCCAGCAGCCCCAGAGACTCCGGGGAGCTGTTTTTT. It encodes CASSPRDSGELFF. V usage is TRBV7-9 and J usage is TRBJ2-2; unclear D gene. CDR1 and CDR2 from the germline V gene are SEHNR and FQNEAQ (reference sequence). This CDR3 region has 13 residues. V was trimmed by 5 bases and J by 6 bases, leaving 10 bases between them.

This clonotype appeared once. The CDR3 region is CSARSSGRASNEQFF. The CDR3 region has the DNA TGCAGTGCTAGATCTAGCGGGAGGGCCAGCAATGAGCAGTTCTTC. The rearrangement joins TRBV20-1 to TRBJ2-1; 12 bases are shared with TRBD2. The CDR3 runs 15 residues. Germline V gives CDR1 DFQATT, CDR2 SNEGSKA (reference sequence). Losses at the gene ends were 2 bases for V and 6 bases for J; bases not matched to a gene: 5.

This clonotype occurred a few times. The chain combines TRBV4-3 with TRBJ1-1; possible D gene TRBD1, 6 bases. The CDR3 totals 17 residues. The V gene lost 0 bases and the J gene lost 2 bases, with 16 bases spanning the gap. Per the germline V gene, CDR1 is LGHNA and CDR2 is YSLEER. CDR3 region: CASSQEGLGQPNTEAFF. The CDR3 nucleotides read TGCGCCAGCAGCCAAGAAGGGTTAGGACAGCCTAACACTGAAGCTTTCTTT.

The chain links TRBV6-6 to TRBJ2-1; D is ambiguous. Per germline, CDR1 MNHNY and CDR2 SVGAGI (reference sequence). Trimming removed 0 bases at V and 5 bases at J, with 14 bases between. The CDR3 contains 16 residues. The CDR3 nucleotides read TGTGCCAGCAGTTACTCGTTCTTCGAGGCGAACAATGAGCAGTTCTTC. Encoded protein: CASSYSFFEANNEQFF.

This clonotype was counted only a few times. The chain joins TRBV29-1 to TRBJ2-2; D is possibly TRBD2 (7 bases). The CDR3 has 17 amino acids. V was shortened by 0 bases and J by 0 bases, with 14 bases between the two germline ends. Germline V CDR1 and CDR2: SQVTM, ANQGSEA. CDR3 sequence: CSVEDPAGAPNTGELFF. As DNA, the CDR3 is TGCAGCGTTGAAGATCCGGCGGGGGCCCCGAACACCGGGGAGCTGTTTTTT.

The rearrangement uses TRBV5-1 and TRBJ2-1, with 10 bases matching TRBD2. Trimming took 7 bases from V and 8 from J; bases not matched to a gene: 12. The CDR3 loop spans 15 amino acids. The germline V gene encodes CDR1 SGHRS and CDR2 YFSETQ. This CDR3 is CASVREASGSDEQFF. CDR3 nucleotides: TGCGCCAGCGTTCGGGAGGCTAGCGGGAGCGATGAGCAGTTCTTC.

This clonotype has ten or more counts. The rearrangement joins TRBV5-1 to TRBJ2-5; TRBD2 agrees at 12 bases. CDR3 length equals 16 residues. The ends lost 4 bases at V and 4 bases at J; junction bases unmatched: 8. Germline V gene data show CDR1 as SGHRS and CDR2 as YFSETQ. CDR3 nucleotide sequence: TGCGCCAGCAGCCACGGACTAGCGGGATCCACAGAGACCCAGTACTTC. Translation: CASSHGLAGSTETQYF. The full variable domain, completed using reference TRBV5-1 and TRBJ2-5, is KAGVTQTPRYLIKTRGQQVTLSCSPISGHRSVSWYQQTPGQGLQFLFEYFSETQRNKGNFPGRFSGRQFSNSRSEMNVSTLELGDSALYLCASSHGLAGSTETQYFGPGTRLLVL.

This clonotype was observed a handful of times. V and J are TRBV3-1 and TRBJ1-1; D perhaps matches TRBD1 (5 bases). Germline V CDR1 and CDR2: LGHDT, YNNKEL (reference sequence). V dropped 2 bases and J dropped 7 bases, with 11 bases sitting between them. This CDR3 has 13 residues. CDR3 in DNA: TGTGCCAGCAGCCAACTGGGGGGGGTTGAAGCTTTCTTT. Its protein product is CASSQLGGVEAFF.

This clonotype was detected only a few times. The V gene is TRBV24-1, the J gene TRBJ2-5; 14 nucleotides agree with TRBD2. The CDR3 contains 18 residues. Trimming removed 0 bases from V and 1 base from J; junction bases left unmatched: 3. The germline gives CDR1 KGHDR, CDR2 SFDVKD. The CDR3 region has the DNA TGTGCCACCAGTGATTTGGGGACTAGCGGGAGTATCCAAGAGACCCAGTACTTC. Encoded protein: CATSDLGTSGSIQETQYF.

This clonotype was observed a handful of times. The chain has TRBV19 and TRBJ1-1; D is uncertain. Trimming left V 1 base short and J 3 bases short, with 12 bases between. There are 15 residues in the CDR3. Per germline, CDR1 LNHDA and CDR2 SQIVND (reference sequence). In DNA form, the CDR3 reads TGTGCCAGTAGTATAGCCCTAGACGGGTACACTGAAGCTTTCTTT. It translates to CASSIALDGYTEAFF.

The chain uses TRBV29-1 and TRBJ2-5; TRBD2 matches 9 bases. The end of the DNA aligns better with TRBJ2-7, so the J call may be wrong. CDR1 SQVTM and CDR2 ANQGSEA come from the germline V gene. The CDR3 spans 15 residues. CDR3 nucleotides: TGCAGCGTTGAACGGTTGCGGGAGGGCGCCTACGAGCAGTACTTC. Translation: CSVERLREGAYEQYF.

The rearrangement links TRBV19 to TRBJ2-7, with TRBD2 matching over 10 bases. Germline V gives CDR1 LNHDA, CDR2 SQIVND (reference sequence). The CDR3 contains 13 residues. With V trimmed by 10 bases and J by 0 bases, 3 bases remained unmatched. CDR3 loop: CATRTSGSYEQYF. The DNA of the CDR3 is TGTGCCACCAGGACTAGCGGCTCCTACGAGCAGTACTTC.

This rearrangement joins TRBV19 to TRBJ2-2; 8 positions agree with TRBD1. The CDR3 spans 15 residues. Germline V gives CDR1 LNHDA, CDR2 SQIVND (reference sequence). The V and J ends lost 7 bases and 4 bases, in that order; junction bases with no gene match: 8. The CDR3 is CASKDRASITGELFF. CDR3 nucleotides: TGTGCCAGTAAGGACAGGGCTAGTATCACCGGGGAGCTGTTTTTT.

Of note for this clonotype: A junction end diverges from the germline sequence, so it may reflect a read error. The chain carries TRBV5-1 and TRBJ2-7; no clear D gene. The germline CDR1 and CDR2 sequences are SGHRS and YFSETQ. The CDR3 runs 13 residues. The CDR3 loop reads CASSLGTLNEQCF. For the CDR3, the DNA is TGCGCCAGCAGCTTGGGGACGTTAAACGAGCAGTGCTTC.

This clonotype occurred a few times. The chain has TRBV7-9 and TRBJ2-3, with D perhaps TRBD1 (6 bases). Trimming left V 1 base short and J 4 bases short, with 12 bases between. Germline V gene sequence: CDR1 SEHNR, CDR2 FQNEAQ (reference sequence). The CDR3 is made up of 15 amino acids. The CDR3 nucleotides are TGTGCCAGCAGCTTAGTGGGGGCGCGGGCAGATACGCAGTATTTT. Its protein is CASSLVGARADTQYF.

In this sample, this clonotype turned up a few times. J is TRBJ2-5 and V is TRBV6-5; 10 bases fit TRBD2. This CDR3 is 14 amino acids long. Germline assignment: CDR1 MNHEY and CDR2 SVGAGI. With V trimmed by 6 bases and J by 3 bases, 4 bases remained unmatched. The CDR3: CASRPGLAKETQYF. The CDR3 DNA sequence: TGTGCCAGCAGACCGGGACTAGCGAAAGAGACCCAGTACTTC.

The J gene is TRBJ1-2, the V gene TRBV6-1; 8 nucleotides agree with TRBD1. The CDR3 is 14 residues long. V dropped 11 bases and J dropped 3; count of bases not matched to a gene: 11. CDR1 and CDR2 from the germline V gene are MNHNS and SASEGT. The CDR3 DNA is TGTGCCGGCCTCAGGACAGGGTATGACTATGGCTACACCTTC. As protein: CAGLRTGYDYGYTF.

The gene calls are TRBV20-1 and TRBJ2-5, with D unresolved. The J call may be mistaken, given a closer DNA end match to TRBJ2-1. The CDR3 sequence is 10 residues long. The V gene's germline CDR1 is DFQATT and CDR2 SNEGSKA (reference sequence). The CDR3 DNA is TGCAGTGCTAGGATTAATGAGCAGTTCTTC. It yields the protein CSARINEQFF.

The chain combines TRBV28 with TRBJ2-5; a possible D gene is TRBD1 (7 bases). Trimming removed 4 bases from V and 4 bases from J, with 16 bases in between. CDR3 size: 15 residues. In germline, CDR1 is MDHEN, CDR2 SYDVKM. The CDR3 protein is CASSSPGQGGETQYF. The DNA of the CDR3 is TGTGCCAGCAGTTCCCCCGGGCAGGGGGGAGAGACCCAGTACTTC.